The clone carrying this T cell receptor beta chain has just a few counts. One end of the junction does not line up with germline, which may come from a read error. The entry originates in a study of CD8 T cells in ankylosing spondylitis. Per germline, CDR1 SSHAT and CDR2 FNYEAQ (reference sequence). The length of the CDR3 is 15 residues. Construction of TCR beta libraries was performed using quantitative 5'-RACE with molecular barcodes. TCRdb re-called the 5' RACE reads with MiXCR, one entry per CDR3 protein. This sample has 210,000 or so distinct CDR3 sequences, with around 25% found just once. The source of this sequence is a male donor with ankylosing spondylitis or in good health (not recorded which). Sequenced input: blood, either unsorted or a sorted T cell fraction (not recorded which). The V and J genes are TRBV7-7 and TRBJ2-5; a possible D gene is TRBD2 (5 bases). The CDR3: CASSLQPAGGETQYF. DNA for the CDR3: TGTGCTAGCAGCTTACAGCCCGCGGGTGGGGAGACCCAGTACTTC. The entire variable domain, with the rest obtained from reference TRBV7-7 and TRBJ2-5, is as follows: GAGVSQSPRYKVTKRGQDVTLRCDPISSHATLYWYQQALGQGPEFLTYFNYEAQPDKSGLPSDRFSAERPEGSISTLTIQRTEQRDSAMYRCASSLQPAGGETQYFGPGTRLLVL.